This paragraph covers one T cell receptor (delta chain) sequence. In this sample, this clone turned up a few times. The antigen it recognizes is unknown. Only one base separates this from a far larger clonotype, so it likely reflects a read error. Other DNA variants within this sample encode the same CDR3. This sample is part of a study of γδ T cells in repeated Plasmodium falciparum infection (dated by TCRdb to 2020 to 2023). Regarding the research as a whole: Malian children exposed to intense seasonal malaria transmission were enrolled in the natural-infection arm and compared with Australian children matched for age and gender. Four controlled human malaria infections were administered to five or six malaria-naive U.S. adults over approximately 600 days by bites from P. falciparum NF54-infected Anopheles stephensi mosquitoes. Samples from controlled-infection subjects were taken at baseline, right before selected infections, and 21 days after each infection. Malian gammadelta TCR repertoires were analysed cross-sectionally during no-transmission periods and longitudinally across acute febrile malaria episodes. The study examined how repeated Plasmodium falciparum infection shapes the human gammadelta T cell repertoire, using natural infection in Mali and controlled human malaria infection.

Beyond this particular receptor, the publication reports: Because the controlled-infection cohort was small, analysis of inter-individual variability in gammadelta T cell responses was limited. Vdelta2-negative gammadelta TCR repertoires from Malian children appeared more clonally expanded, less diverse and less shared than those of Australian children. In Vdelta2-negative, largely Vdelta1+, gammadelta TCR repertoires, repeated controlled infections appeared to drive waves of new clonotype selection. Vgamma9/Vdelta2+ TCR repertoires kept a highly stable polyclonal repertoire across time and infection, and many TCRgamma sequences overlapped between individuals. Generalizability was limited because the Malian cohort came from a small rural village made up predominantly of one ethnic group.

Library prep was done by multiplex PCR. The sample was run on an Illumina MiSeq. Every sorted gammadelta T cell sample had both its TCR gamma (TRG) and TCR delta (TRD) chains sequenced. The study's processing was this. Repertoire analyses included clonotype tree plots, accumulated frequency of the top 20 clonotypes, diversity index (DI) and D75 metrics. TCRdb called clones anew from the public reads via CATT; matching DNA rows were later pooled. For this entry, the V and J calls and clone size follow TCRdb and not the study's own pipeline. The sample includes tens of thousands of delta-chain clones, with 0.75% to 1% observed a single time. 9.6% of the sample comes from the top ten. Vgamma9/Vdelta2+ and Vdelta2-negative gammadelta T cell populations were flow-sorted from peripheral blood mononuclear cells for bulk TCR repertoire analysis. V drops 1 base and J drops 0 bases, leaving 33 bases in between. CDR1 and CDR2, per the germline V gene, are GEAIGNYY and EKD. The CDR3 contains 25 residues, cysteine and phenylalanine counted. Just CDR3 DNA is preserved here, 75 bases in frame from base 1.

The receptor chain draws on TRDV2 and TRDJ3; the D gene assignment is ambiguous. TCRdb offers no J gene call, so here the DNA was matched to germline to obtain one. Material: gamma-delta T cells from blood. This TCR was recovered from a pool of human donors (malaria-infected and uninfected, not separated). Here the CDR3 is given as CACDTLEDGGPSGDQSSWDTRQMFF. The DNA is TGTGCCTGTGACACGCTCGAAGACGGAGGGCCGAGCGGAGACCAAAGCTCCTGGGACACCCGACAGATGTTTTTC.